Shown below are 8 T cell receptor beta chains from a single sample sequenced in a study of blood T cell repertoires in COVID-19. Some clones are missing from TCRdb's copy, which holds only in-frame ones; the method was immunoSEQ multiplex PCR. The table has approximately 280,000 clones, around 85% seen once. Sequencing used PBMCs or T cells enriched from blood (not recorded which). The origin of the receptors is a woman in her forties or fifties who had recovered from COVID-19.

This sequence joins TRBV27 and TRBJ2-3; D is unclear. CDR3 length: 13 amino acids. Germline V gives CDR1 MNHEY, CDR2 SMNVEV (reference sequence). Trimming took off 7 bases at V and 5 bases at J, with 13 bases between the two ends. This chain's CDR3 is CASTSRRGDTQYF. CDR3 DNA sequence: TGTGCCAGCACCTCACGGCGAGGAGATACGCAGTATTTT.

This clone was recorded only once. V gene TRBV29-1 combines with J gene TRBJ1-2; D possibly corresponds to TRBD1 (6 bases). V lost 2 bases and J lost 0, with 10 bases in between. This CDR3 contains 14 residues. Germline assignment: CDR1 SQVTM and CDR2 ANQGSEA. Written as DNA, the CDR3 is TGCAGCGTTGAATCGGACAGTACTAACTATGGCTACACCTTC. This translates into CSVESDSTNYGYTF.

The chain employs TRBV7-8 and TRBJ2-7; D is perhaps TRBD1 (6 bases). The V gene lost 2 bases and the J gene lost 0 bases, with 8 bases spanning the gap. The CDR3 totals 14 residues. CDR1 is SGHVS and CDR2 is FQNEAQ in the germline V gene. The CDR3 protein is CASSLQGSSYEQYF. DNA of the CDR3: TGTGCCAGCAGCTTACAGGGGAGCTCCTACGAGCAGTACTTC.

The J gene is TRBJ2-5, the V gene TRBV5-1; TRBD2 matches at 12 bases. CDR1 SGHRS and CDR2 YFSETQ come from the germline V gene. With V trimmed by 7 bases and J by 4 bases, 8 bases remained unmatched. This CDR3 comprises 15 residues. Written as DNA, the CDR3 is TGCGCCAGCCTTCCTAGCGGGGGGGCCGTAGAGACCCAGTACTTC. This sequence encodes CASLPSGGAVETQYF.

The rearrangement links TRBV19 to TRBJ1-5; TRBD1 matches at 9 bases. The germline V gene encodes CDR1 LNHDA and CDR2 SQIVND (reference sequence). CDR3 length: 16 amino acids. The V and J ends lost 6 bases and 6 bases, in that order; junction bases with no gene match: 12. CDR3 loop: CASRRTGDSKSQPQHF. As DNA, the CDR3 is TGTGCCAGTAGGAGGACAGGGGATTCAAAGAGTCAGCCCCAGCATTTT. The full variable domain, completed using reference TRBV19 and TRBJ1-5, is DGGITQSPKYLFRKEGQNVTLSCEQNLNHDAMYWYRQDPGQGLRLIYYSQIVNDFQKGDIAEGYSVSREKKESFPLTVTSAQKNPTAFYLCASRRTGDSKSQPQHFGDGTRLSIL.

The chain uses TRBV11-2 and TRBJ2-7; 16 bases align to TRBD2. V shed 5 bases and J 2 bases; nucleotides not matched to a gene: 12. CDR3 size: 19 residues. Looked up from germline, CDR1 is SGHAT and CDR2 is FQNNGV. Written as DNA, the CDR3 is TGTGCCAGCAGCCACGGTCCGGGACTAGCGGGAGGGCCGGCCTACGAGCAGTACTTC. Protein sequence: CASSHGPGLAGGPAYEQYF.

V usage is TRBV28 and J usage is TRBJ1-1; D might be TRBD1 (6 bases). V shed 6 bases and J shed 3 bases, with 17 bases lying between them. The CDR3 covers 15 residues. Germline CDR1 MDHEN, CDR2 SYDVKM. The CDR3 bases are TGTGCCAGCAGCCACCACCGCGGGGGCTACACTGAAGCTTTCTTT. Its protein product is CASSHHRGGYTEAFF.

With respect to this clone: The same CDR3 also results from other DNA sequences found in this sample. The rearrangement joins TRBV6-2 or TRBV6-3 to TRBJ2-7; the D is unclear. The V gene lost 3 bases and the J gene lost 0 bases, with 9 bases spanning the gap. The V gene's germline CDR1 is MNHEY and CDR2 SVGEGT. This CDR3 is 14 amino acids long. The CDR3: CASSYIPNSYEQYF. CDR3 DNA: TGTGCCAGCAGTTATATTCCTAACTCCTACGAGCAGTACTTC.